These 32 T cell receptor beta chains came from one sample sequenced in a study of blood T cell repertoires in COVID-19. Sequenced by immunoSEQ multiplex PCR; TCRdb stores in-frame clones only, minus some. Among around 200,000 clones listed, about 80% were seen once. Sequenced material: peripheral blood. The receptors were gathered from a man aged 50 to 59 with active or convalescent COVID-19.

This rearrangement joins TRBV30 to TRBJ2-5; 8 nucleotides line up with TRBD2. The ends lost 1 base at V and 4 bases at J; junction bases unmatched: 2. The CDR3 loop spans 13 amino acids. The germline V gene encodes CDR1 GTSNPN and CDR2 SVGIG (reference sequence). The CDR3 region is CAWSAGGLETQYF. The CDR3 DNA is TGTGCCTGGAGTGCGGGGGGGTTAGAGACCCAGTACTTC.

This clone appeared once. The V call is TRBV19, the J call TRBJ1-6, with unresolved D. Trimming pared 6 bases from V and 0 bases from J, leaving 6 bases between. Germline lookup yields CDR1 LNHDA and CDR2 SQIVND (reference sequence). The CDR3 covers 14 residues. The CDR3 spells CASSSGSYNSPLHF. In nucleotides, the CDR3 is TGTGCCAGTAGCTCAGGCTCCTATAATTCACCCCTCCACTTT.

This clone turned up a few times. The chain combines TRBV27 with TRBJ2-1, with D possibly TRBD2 on 6 matching bases. Trimming left V 0 bases short and J 5 bases short, with 17 bases between. Germline CDR1 reads MNHEY; CDR2 reads SMNVEV (reference sequence). The length of the CDR3 is 17 residues. In nucleotides, the CDR3 is TGTGCCAGCAGTTTATCGGGGGGAATTGGGAAGGACAATGAGCAGTTCTTC. This encodes CASSLSGGIGKDNEQFF.

In DNA, the CDR3 is TGCGCCAGCAGCCAAGAAGTGGACAGCTCCTACAATGAGCAGTTCTTC. It codes for CASSQEVDSSYNEQFF. This chain uses TRBV4-1 with TRBJ2-1, with TRBD1 as a possible D gene (6 bases). Deletions cut 0 bases from V and 0 bases from J, with 9 bases between. This CDR3 contains 16 residues. The germline V gene has CDR1 MGHRA and CDR2 YSYEKL.

This clone has just a few counts. V is TRBV4-3 and J is TRBJ2-1; possible D gene TRBD2, 5 bases. V lost 2 bases and J 4 bases, leaving 15 bases between the germline ends. The CDR3 runs to 16 residues. Germline CDR1 reads LGHNA; CDR2 reads YSLEER. In DNA form, the CDR3 reads TGCGCCAGCAGCCAATATCGGACTGGCGGTTACAATGAGCAGTTCTTC. Its protein product is CASSQYRTGGYNEQFF.

The CDR3 nucleotides read TGCGCCAGCAGCCCCTTTTTGAAGACTCAGAACGGGTATGGCTACACCTTC. This gives the protein CASSPFLKTQNGYGYTF. The genes are TRBV4-1 and TRBJ1-2; D is unresolved. Germline V CDR1 and CDR2: MGHRA, YSYEKL. V lost 4 bases and J lost 5, with 23 bases in between. The CDR3 is made up of 17 amino acids.

The rearrangement uses TRBV4-1 and TRBJ2-2; D is possibly TRBD2 (5 bases). V gave up 7 bases and J gave up 5 bases, with 17 bases separating them. Germline CDR1 is MGHRA and CDR2 is YSYEKL. There are 15 residues in the CDR3. For the CDR3, the DNA is TGCGCCAGCACCCCCCGAGGACTTGATACCGGGGAGCTGTTTTTT. Its translation: CASTPRGLDTGELFF.

In the case of this clone: An end of the junction differs from the germline gene, which may be a read error. CDR3 coding DNA: TGTGCCAGCAGCCCCCTGGTGGTCAGCGGGGGTTCGAACATCGGGGAGCTGTTTTTT. The encoded protein is CASSPLVVSGGSNIGELFF. V is TRBV7-8 and J is TRBJ2-2; TRBD2 agrees at 8 bases. CDR3 size: 19 residues. The germline CDR1 and CDR2 sequences are SGHVS and FQNEAQ.

This clone was seen more than once but under ten times. The chain combines TRBV30 with TRBJ1-6; 9 bases are a match to TRBD1. The germline V gene encodes CDR1 GTSNPN and CDR2 SVGIG (reference sequence). V shed 3 bases and J 10 bases; nucleotides not matched to a gene: 10. CDR3 length equals 15 residues. CDR3 amino acids: CAWRAPTGGSSPLHF. CDR3 nucleotide sequence: TGTGCCTGGAGGGCTCCGACAGGGGGTAGCTCACCCCTCCACTTT.

The chain links TRBV14 to TRBJ2-3; D uncertain. Trimming left V 6 bases short and J 7 bases short, with 11 bases between. The length of the CDR3 is 12 residues. Per the germline V gene, CDR1 is SGHDN and CDR2 is FVKESK. CDR3 protein: CASSQTDYTQYF. The CDR3 DNA sequence: TGTGCCAGCAGTCAAACCGACTATACGCAGTATTTT. Full variable domain (missing parts from reference TRBV14 and TRBJ2-3): EAGVTQFPSHSVIEKGQTVTLRCDPISGHDNLYWYRRVMGKEIKFLLHFVKESKQDESGMPNNRFLAERTGGTYSTLKVQPAELEDSGVYFCASSQTDYTQYFGPGTRLTVL.

J is TRBJ2-4 and V is TRBV5-4; no clear D. V was cut by 3 bases and J by 3 bases, with 16 bases left in between. The CDR3 length is 16 residues. Germline V gives CDR1 SGHNT, CDR2 YYREEE (reference sequence). CDR3 DNA: TGTGCCAGCAGCTCGTCACGGTCGGGTGGCAAAAACATTCAGTACTTC. Protein product: CASSSSRSGGKNIQYF. The whole variable domain, remainder taken from reference TRBV5-4 and TRBJ2-4, is ETGVTQSPTHLIKTRGQQVTLRCSSQSGHNTVSWYQQALGQGPQFIFQYYREEENGRGNFPPRFSGLQFPNYSSELNVNALELDDSALYLCASSSSRSGGKNIQYFGAGTRLSVL.

The J gene is TRBJ1-2, the V gene TRBV9, with D uncertain. Looked up from germline, CDR1 is SGDLS and CDR2 is YYNGEE. Trimming left V 4 bases short and J 2 bases short, with 12 bases between. This CDR3 is built from 14 residues. The CDR3 is CASSFLAGNYGYTF. CDR3 sequence (DNA): TGTGCCAGCAGCTTCCTGGCCGGGAACTATGGCTACACCTTC.

The chain is built from TRBV6-5 and TRBJ1-1; the D gene is possibly TRBD1 (5 bases). The CDR3 has 14 amino acids. Between the trimmed V and J ends, which lost 6 bases and 1 base, there was a span of 12 bases. Germline V lookup: CDR1 MNHEY, CDR2 SVGAGI. The CDR3 nucleotides read TGTGCCAGCAGCCTCGGGGGGGGGAACACTGAAGCTTTCTTT. It encodes CASSLGGGNTEAFF.

This chain uses TRBV12-3 or TRBV12-4 with TRBJ2-4, with D unclear. With 10 bases removed from V and 0 bases from J, the gap between germline ends came to 7 bases. CDR3 size: 12 residues. The CDR3 DNA is TGTGCCAACTCGTTAGCCAAAAACATTCAGTACTTC. Its protein is CANSLAKNIQYF.

The CDR3 sequence: CASSPQGSDTQYF. CDR3 DNA sequence: TGTGCCAGCAGCCCCCAGGGCAGCGATACGCAGTATTTT. This rearrangement joins TRBV7-3 to TRBJ2-3, with D tentatively TRBD1 (5 bases). The CDR3 totals 13 residues. V was clipped by 5 bases and J by 6 bases, with 12 bases between them. Germline V gene data show CDR1 as SGHTA and CDR2 as FQGTGA.

The chain uses TRBV7-8 and TRBJ1-2, with 7 bases matching TRBD1. V shed 4 bases and J 8 bases; nucleotides not matched to a gene: 7. CDR3 size: 13 residues. Germline V gene sequence: CDR1 SGHVS, CDR2 FQNEAQ. The CDR3 spells CASSSYRGGGYTF. DNA for the CDR3: TGTGCCAGCAGCTCATACAGGGGTGGCGGCTACACCTTC.

This clone was observed once. This chain links TRBV7-7 with TRBJ2-2; D is ambiguous. The V gene lost 1 base and the J gene lost 3 bases, with 6 bases spanning the gap. CDR3 length: 14 amino acids. Germline V gene sequence: CDR1 SSHAT, CDR2 FNYEAQ (reference sequence). The CDR3 region has the DNA TGTGCCAGCAGCTTAGGGCTGCACACCGGGGAGCTGTTTTTT. Protein product: CASSLGLHTGELFF.

The chain couples TRBV6-5 to TRBJ1-2; TRBD1 matches 9 bases. The germline V gene encodes CDR1 MNHEY and CDR2 SVGAGI. This CDR3 spans 14 amino acids. The trim removed 7 bases at V and 0 bases at J, leaving 3 bases unmatched. CDR3 amino acids: CASTRDRANYGYTF. CDR3 bases: TGTGCCAGCACGCGGGACAGGGCTAACTATGGCTACACCTTC.

A few counts support this clone. This sequence joins TRBV5-6 and TRBJ2-2, with 7 bases matching TRBD1. Germline loops: CDR1 SGHDT, CDR2 YYEEEE. V dropped 4 bases and J dropped 7; count of bases not matched to a gene: 16. This CDR3 is 17 amino acids long. This chain's CDR3 is CASSAHSGTVKGGELFF. In DNA, the CDR3 is TGTGCCAGCAGCGCGCATTCCGGGACAGTGAAGGGCGGGGAGCTGTTTTTT. Full variable domain (rest looked up from reference TRBV5-6 and TRBJ2-2): DAGVTQSPTHLIKTRGQQVTLRCSPKSGHDTVSWYQQALGQGPQFIFQYYEEEERQRGNFPDRFSGHQFPNYSSELNVNALLLGDSALYLCASSAHSGTVKGGELFFGEGSRLTVL.

The rearrangement joins TRBV9 to TRBJ2-3, with 14 bases lining up with TRBD2. The V gene end was trimmed by 4 bases and the J gene end by 15 bases; junction bases not matched to a gene: 7. CDR1 and CDR2 (germline): SGDLS, YYNGEE. The CDR3 has 13 residues. The CDR3 is CASSPSGLAGVYF. CDR3 DNA sequence: TGTGCCAGCAGCCCCTCGGGACTAGCGGGGGTTTATTTT.

The rearrangement joins TRBV28 to TRBJ2-2, with D maybe TRBD1 (5 bases). The V and J ends lost 10 bases and 4 bases respectively, with 10 bases between them. Germline-derived CDR1 and CDR2 are MDHEN and SYDVKM. The CDR3 runs to 12 residues. CDR3: CAITGTTGELFF. The CDR3, as DNA: TGTGCCATCACAGGAACCACCGGGGAGCTGTTTTTT.

The chain carries TRBV6-6 and TRBJ2-7; tentative D call: TRBD1 (6 bases). Germline V lookup: CDR1 MNHNY, CDR2 SVGAGI (reference sequence). V lost 2 bases, J lost 5 bases, and 13 bases lay in between. CDR3 length: 14 amino acids. The CDR3, as DNA: TGTGCCAGCAGTTACCAGCAGGGGATAAACGAGCAGTACTTC. Its translation: CASSYQQGINEQYF.

This sequence joins TRBV19 and TRBJ2-2; weak D call: TRBD1 (6 bases). The CDR3 runs 13 residues. Germline V CDR1 and CDR2: LNHDA, SQIVND (reference sequence). Trimming pared 5 bases from V and 6 bases from J, leaving 10 bases between. CDR3 amino acids: CASSVGASGELFF. CDR3 nucleotides: TGTGCCAGTAGTGTGGGGGCCTCCGGGGAGCTGTTTTTT.

V gene TRBV11-1 combines with J gene TRBJ2-7, with 8 bases aligning to TRBD1. J was trimmed by 4 bases and V by 1 base; bases with no gene match: 3. From germline, CDR1 is SGHAT and CDR2 FQDESV (reference sequence). The CDR3 sequence is 14 residues long. The CDR3 DNA reads as TGTGCCAGCAGCTTAGGTGGACAGGGATACGAGCAGTACTTC. As protein: CASSLGGQGYEQYF.

This rearrangement joins TRBV5-6 to TRBJ2-5, with TRBD2 matching over 8 bases. The ends lost 2 bases at V and 1 base at J; junction bases unmatched: 4. This CDR3 is 15 amino acids long. The V gene's germline CDR1 is SGHDT and CDR2 YYEEEE. The CDR3 DNA sequence: TGTGCCAGCAGCTTTAGCGGGGACTTCCAAGAGACCCAGTACTTC. Amino acid sequence: CASSFSGDFQETQYF.

The rearrangement joins TRBV25-1 to TRBJ1-1; D not certain. The CDR3 loop spans 13 amino acids. Germline V gene data show CDR1 as MGHDK and CDR2 as SYGVNS. The V gene lost 6 bases and the J gene lost 0 bases, with 8 bases spanning the gap. The CDR3 DNA reads as TGTGCCAGCAGGCTCAGTTTGAACACTGAAGCTTTCTTT. Its protein is CASRLSLNTEAFF.

V and J are TRBV9 and TRBJ1-5, with 8 bases aligning to TRBD1. Germline CDR1 is SGDLS and CDR2 is YYNGEE. With 3 bases clipped from V and 11 bases from J, the junction kept 13 bases outside the gene matches. The CDR3 runs to 15 residues. The CDR3 nucleotides are TGTGCCAGCAGCGAGCGGACAGGGATCGGTCTGACCCAGCATTTT. Residues: CASSERTGIGLTQHF.

The chain carries TRBV5-1 and TRBJ1-1; possibly TRBD1 for D (5 bases). V was clipped by 1 base and J by 1 base, with 8 bases between them. Germline V gives CDR1 SGHRS, CDR2 YFSETQ. CDR3 length equals 14 residues. DNA of the CDR3: TGCGCCAGCAGCTTGCAGGGAAAGAACACTGAAGCTTTCTTT. It is translated as CASSLQGKNTEAFF.

The chain recombines TRBV20-1 with TRBJ1-1; a possible D gene is TRBD1 (5 bases). CDR1 is DFQATT, CDR2 SNEGSKA, per germline (reference sequence). V was shortened by 6 bases and J by 5 bases, with 10 bases between the two germline ends. The CDR3 loop spans 11 amino acids. The CDR3 here is CSARGSTEAFF. Here the CDR3 DNA reads TGCAGTGCACGGGGGAGTACTGAAGCTTTCTTT.

The CDR3 bases are TGTGCCAGCAGCTTATACGCGGGGGGGCGCGGCGGGGAGCTGTTTTTT. Protein sequence: CASSLYAGGRGGELFF. The V call is TRBV7-2, the J call TRBJ2-2, with 9 bases matching TRBD2. V shed 2 bases, J shed 7 bases, and the junction held 8 bases outside the gene matches. The CDR3 runs 16 residues. The germline V gene has CDR1 SGHTA and CDR2 FQGNSA.

The gene calls are TRBV30 and TRBJ2-3; D is ambiguous. CDR1 is GTSNPN and CDR2 is SVGIG in the germline V gene (reference sequence). V shed 5 bases and J shed 0 bases, with 9 bases lying between them. CDR3 length: 13 amino acids. The CDR3 DNA reads TGTGCCTGGTCCTATACTAGCACAGATACGCAGTATTTT. This sequence encodes CAWSYTSTDTQYF.

V gene TRBV27 combines with J gene TRBJ2-1, with D perhaps TRBD1 (5 bases). The CDR3 covers 14 residues. V gave up 7 bases and J gave up 0 bases, with 10 bases separating them. The germline gives CDR1 MNHEY, CDR2 SMNVEV (reference sequence). CDR3 amino acids: CASTDTGSYNEQFF. The CDR3 coding sequence is TGTGCCAGCACGGACACGGGCTCCTACAATGAGCAGTTCTTC.